The clone carrying this T cell receptor (beta chain) was seen more than once but under ten times. What it binds is not known. Germline CDR1 MNHNY, CDR2 SVGAGI (reference sequence). The CDR3 spans 17 residues. The V gene lost 2 bases and the J gene lost 6 bases, with 22 bases spanning the gap. The sample originates from a study of T cell repertoires in cytomegalovirus infection. For the study at large: Public TCR beta signatures indicated both CMV infection and matching HLA type.

TCRdb ran MiXCR on the reads and lists one entry per CDR3 protein. The data show approximately 500,000 distinct CDR3 sequences, around a third seen once. This TCR was sampled from a human donor in good health (CMV status not recorded). Some clones in this sample may be carry-over from other donors' samples. The source material was cultured PBMCs, sampled from culture after CMV antigen stimulation. The chain has TRBV6-6 and TRBJ1-2; TRBD1 might be the D (5 bases). The CDR3 nucleotides are TGTGCCAGCAGTTACGGGCCGGGAACGGGGCCACGAGATGGCTACACCTTC. Translating it yields CASSYGPGTGPRDGYTF.